This T cell receptor beta chain appears in the sequencing data of a study of OX40 agonist ivuxolimab in advanced cancers. Here immunoSEQ multiplex PCR was the method, and the copy in TCRdb shows in-frame clones only, minus some. This sample has nearly 55,000 clones, with about 89% found just once. General study results and limits: With doses of 0.1 to 3.0 mg/kg, CD4+ and CD8+ blood T cells had undergone clonal expansion by week 6. The investigators did not determine what antigen specificity the expanded peripheral T cells had. Averaging showed that CD8+ T cells had more expanded clones than CD4+ did.

This clone was picked up one time. Its target is not known. V lost 6 bases to trimming and J lost 7 bases; unmatched junction nucleotides: 9. Germline values: CDR1 MNHNY, CDR2 SVGAGI (reference sequence). The CDR3 runs 15 residues. The source is an adult with an advanced solid tumor such as melanoma, head and neck, liver or kidney cancer. Specimen: CD4+ or CD8+ T cells sorted from blood, collected in a trial of the OX40 agonist ivuxolimab. The rearrangement uses TRBV6-6 and TRBJ1-6; 7 bases match TRBD1. In nucleotides, the CDR3 is TGTGCCAGCAGGACACTCCGGGACAGAAATTCACCCCTCCACTTT. Its translation: CASRTLRDRNSPLHF.